A single sample is the source of the 28 T cell receptor beta chains below, sequenced in a study of cytotoxic CD8 clonotypes in ibrutinib-treated CLL. Measured with immunoSEQ multiplex PCR; TCRdb has only the in-frame clones, and not every one. This table has 250,000 to 350,000 clones, roughly four fifths appearing once. This specimen was PBMCs, taken at disease progression, from a patient treated with ibrutinib. These TCRs come from a human donor with chronic lymphocytic leukemia.

The rearrangement joins TRBV4-3 to TRBJ1-2; 7 bases map to TRBD1. Unmatched junction bases numbered 2, after V lost 0 bases and J lost 4 bases. Germline values: CDR1 LGHNA, CDR2 YSLEER. There are 14 residues in the CDR3. The CDR3 spells CASSQEAGGYGYTF. Here the CDR3 DNA reads TGCGCCAGCAGCCAAGAGGCAGGGGGCTATGGCTACACCTTC.

J is TRBJ2-7 and V is TRBV7-9, with TRBD1 identical over 8 bases. V was clipped by 4 bases and J by 4 bases; unmatched bases: 6. The CDR3 extends over 14 amino acids. The germline CDR1 and CDR2 sequences are SEHNR and FQNEAQ (reference sequence). The CDR3 DNA reads as TGTGCCAGCAGCTGGACAGGGATAGCTTACGAGCAGTACTTC. Its protein product is CASSWTGIAYEQYF.

The sample holds many counts of this clone. The V gene is TRBV9, the J gene TRBJ1-6; tentative D call: TRBD1 (6 bases). The germline V gene encodes CDR1 SGDLS and CDR2 YYNGEE. V lost 0 bases and J lost 1, with 14 bases in between. This CDR3 has 18 amino acids. Here the CDR3 reads CASSVEGGTRSYNSPLHF. The CDR3 DNA reads as TGTGCCAGCAGCGTAGAGGGAGGGACAAGGTCCTATAATTCACCCCTCCACTTT.

J is TRBJ1-1 and V is TRBV19; 8 bases are a match to TRBD1. This CDR3 is 14 amino acids long. Germline V lookup: CDR1 LNHDA, CDR2 SQIVND (reference sequence). Trimming removed 2 bases from V and 7 bases from J; junction bases left unmatched: 6. CDR3: CASSINRDRSEAFF. DNA of the CDR3: TGTGCCAGTAGTATAAACCGGGACAGGAGTGAAGCTTTCTTT.

This sequence joins TRBV10-3 and TRBJ2-3; 8 positions match TRBD2. Germline loops: CDR1 ENHRY, CDR2 SYGVKD. V shed 6 bases, J shed 6 bases, and the junction held 14 bases outside the gene matches. The CDR3 is 16 amino acids. The CDR3 nucleotides read TGTGCCATCAGCTTAGCCCCTGCGGGAGGCCCTGATACGCAGTATTTT. This gives the protein CAISLAPAGGPDTQYF.

The V call is TRBV15, the J call TRBJ1-5; D gene unclear. The CDR3 is 13 amino acids. V shed 0 bases and J shed 7 bases, with 7 bases lying between them. CDR1 is LNHNV, CDR2 YYDKDF, per germline (reference sequence). The CDR3 DNA reads as TGTGCCACCAGCAGAGATTTCATACAGCCCCAGCATTTT. Amino acids: CATSRDFIQPQHF. The full variable domain, in which reference TRBV15 and TRBJ1-5 provide the parts outside the CDR3, is DAMVIQNPRYQVTQFGKPVTLSCSQTLNHNVMYWYQQKSSQAPKLLFHYYDKDFNNEADTPDNFQSRRPNTSFCFLDIRSPGLGDTAMYLCATSRDFIQPQHFGDGTRLSIL.

The V call is TRBV5-4, the J call TRBJ2-6; D uncertain. This CDR3 contains 14 residues. Trimming left V 2 bases short and J 3 bases short, with 6 bases between. Germline V gene lookup returns CDR1 SGHNT and CDR2 YYREEE (reference sequence). In DNA form, the CDR3 reads TGTGCCAGCAGCTTTTTATTTGGGGCCAACGTCCTGACTTTC. This sequence encodes CASSFLFGANVLTF.

This chain connects TRBV2 to TRBJ2-7; 9 bases fit TRBD2. This CDR3 is built from 15 residues. Germline CDR1 and CDR2: SNHLY and FYNNEI. V shed 2 bases and J 2 bases; nucleotides not matched to a gene: 4. The CDR3 loop reads CASSELAGGTYEQYF. CDR3 in DNA: TGTGCCAGCAGTGAATTGGCGGGAGGGACCTACGAGCAGTACTTC.

At least ten counts were recorded for this clone. J is TRBJ2-7 and V is TRBV13, with no clear D. Germline CDR1 reads PRHDT; CDR2 reads FYEKMQ (reference sequence). The germline V and J ends were trimmed by 6 bases and 0 bases, with 6 bases remaining between them. The CDR3 runs to 12 residues. The CDR3 reads CASSHFSYEQYF. CDR3 nucleotide sequence: TGTGCCAGCAGTCATTTCTCCTACGAGCAGTACTTC.

In the case of this clone: Other nucleotide sequences from this sample produce the same CDR3. This chain joins TRBV5-6 and TRBJ2-7; TRBD1 is a possible D gene (5 bases). The ends were cut back, 4 bases at V and 1 base at J, with 9 bases in the middle. Per the germline V gene, CDR1 is SGHDT and CDR2 is YYEEEE. The CDR3 extends over 13 amino acids. CDR3 nucleotide sequence: TGTGCCAGCAGCCGGCAGGGTTCCTACGAGCAGTACTTC. Residues: CASSRQGSYEQYF.

This chain joins TRBV10-3 and TRBJ1-2; D gene unclear. V lost 6 bases to trimming and J lost 4 bases, with 12 bases between them. CDR1 and CDR2 (germline): ENHRY, SYGVKD. This CDR3 has 13 amino acids. The CDR3: CAIRGDLRYGYTF. The CDR3 nucleotides read TGTGCCATCAGGGGAGATCTACGCTATGGCTACACCTTC.

V is TRBV6-5 and J is TRBJ1-2, with D possibly matching TRBD1 (5 bases). The CDR3 loop spans 14 amino acids. Trimming pared 5 bases from V and 7 bases from J, leaving 17 bases between. The germline CDR1 and CDR2 sequences are MNHEY and SVGAGI. Written as DNA, the CDR3 is TGTGCCAGCAGTCCGGGACCCTTAAGCAGTGGCTACACCTTC. This codes for CASSPGPLSSGYTF.

Of note for this clone: The sample carries other DNA sequences with the same CDR3. The rearrangement joins TRBV11-3 to TRBJ2-2; D is ambiguous. The V and J ends lost 5 bases and 5 bases respectively, with 6 bases between them. The V gene's germline CDR1 is SGHNT and CDR2 YENEEA. The CDR3 length is 12 residues. The CDR3: CASSLVTGELFF. CDR3 sequence (DNA): TGTGCCAGCAGCCTTGTAACCGGGGAGCTGTTTTTT.

This clone was detected only once. This chain connects TRBV29-1 to TRBJ2-1; 15 bases map to TRBD2. This CDR3 comprises 14 residues. The germline V gene encodes CDR1 SQVTM and CDR2 ANQGSEA. CDR3 sequence: CSAPGLAGGDEQFF. The DNA for the CDR3 is TGCAGTGCCCCGGGACTAGCGGGGGGCGATGAGCAGTTCTTC.

The chain recombines TRBV5-4 with TRBJ2-3; D remains ambiguous. The CDR3 has 13 amino acids. V was shortened by 2 bases and J by 3 bases, with 7 bases between the two germline ends. CDR1 and CDR2 from the germline V gene are SGHNT and YYREEE (reference sequence). The CDR3: CASSFRMTDTQYF. In DNA form, the CDR3 reads TGTGCCAGCAGCTTCCGTATGACAGATACGCAGTATTTT.

This sequence joins TRBV11-2 and TRBJ2-7; 8 nucleotides line up with TRBD1. The germline CDR1 and CDR2 sequences are SGHAT and FQNNGV. V lost 7 bases to trimming and J lost 3 bases; unmatched junction nucleotides: 11. The CDR3 contains 15 residues. The CDR3 protein is CASTWGTGGYYEQYF. Written as DNA, the CDR3 is TGTGCCAGCACCTGGGGGACAGGAGGATACTACGAGCAGTACTTC.

The V call is TRBV6-5, the J call TRBJ1-6; no clear D gene. Germline CDR1 and CDR2: MNHEY and SVGAGI. This CDR3 region has 15 residues. Trimming stripped 0 bases from V and 9 bases from J, with 12 bases between. The CDR3 here is CASSYSKGPGSPLHF. CDR3 sequence (DNA): TGTGCCAGCAGTTACTCGAAAGGGCCGGGTTCACCCCTCCACTTT.

The chain links TRBV7-3 to TRBJ1-1; 7 positions match TRBD1. Germline V gives CDR1 SGHTA, CDR2 FQGTGA. V was pared by 6 bases and J by 1 base, with 2 bases of the junction left unmatched. The CDR3 totals 13 residues. This CDR3 reads CASRGQPNTEAFF. The CDR3 DNA reads as TGTGCCAGCAGGGGACAGCCGAACACTGAAGCTTTCTTT.

The V call is TRBV5-1, the J call TRBJ1-1; D is ambiguous. The ends were cut back, 0 bases at V and 5 bases at J, with 11 bases in the middle. This CDR3 has 14 amino acids. Germline CDR1 reads SGHRS; CDR2 reads YFSETQ. CDR3 DNA sequence: TGCGCCAGCAGCTTGGGCCCCACATGGACTGAAGCTTTCTTT. Translation: CASSLGPTWTEAFF.

CDR3 nucleotides: TGTGCCAGCAGTCGGAAGGGACCGGCCTACGAGCAGTACTTC. Amino acids: CASSRKGPAYEQYF. The J gene is TRBJ2-7, the V gene TRBV2, with D tentatively TRBD1 or TRBD2 (5 bases each). The V gene lost 5 bases and the J gene lost 2 bases, with 13 bases spanning the gap. The germline CDR1 and CDR2 sequences are SNHLY and FYNNEI. This CDR3 spans 14 amino acids. Complete variable domain (other parts from reference TRBV2 and TRBJ2-7): EPEVTQTPSHQVTQMGQEVILRCVPISNHLYFYWYRQILGQKVEFLVSFYNNEISEKSEIFDDQFSVERPDGSNFTLKIRSTKLEDSAMYFCASSRKGPAYEQYFGPGTRLTVT.

J is TRBJ2-5 and V is TRBV4-1, with D tentatively TRBD1 (7 bases). Trimming left V 1 base short and J 0 bases short, with 12 bases between. This CDR3 is built from 16 residues. CDR1 is MGHRA and CDR2 is YSYEKL in the germline V gene. The CDR3 here is CASSQGAGGYQETQYF. CDR3 nucleotides: TGCGCCAGCAGCCAAGGGGCAGGGGGGTACCAAGAGACCCAGTACTTC.

This clone turned up a few times. The rearrangement uses TRBV5-6 and TRBJ2-7; 10 bases are a match to TRBD1. In germline, CDR1 is SGHDT, CDR2 YYEEEE. The CDR3 sequence is 15 residues long. V gave up 0 bases and J gave up 5 bases; unmatched junction bases: 5. Here the CDR3 DNA reads TGTGCCAGCAGCTTGGTTGGGACAGGGGACCACGAGCAGTACTTC. It encodes CASSLVGTGDHEQYF.

This clone occurred a few times. The chain employs TRBV4-1 and TRBJ2-7; a possible D gene is TRBD1 (5 bases). Germline loops: CDR1 MGHRA, CDR2 YSYEKL. Trimming took 1 base from V and 2 from J, leaving 9 bases between them. This CDR3 comprises 14 residues. The CDR3: CASSQVWTPYEQYF. The CDR3 bases are TGCGCCAGCAGCCAAGTTTGGACACCCTACGAGCAGTACTTC.

In this sample, this clone turned up a few times. The chain couples TRBV27 to TRBJ2-1, with D unresolved. Germline loops: CDR1 MNHEY, CDR2 SMNVEV (reference sequence). This CDR3 has 13 residues. V shed 3 bases and J shed 4 bases, with 7 bases lying between them. Written as DNA, the CDR3 is TGTGCCAGCAGTTTCGGACGTTACAATGAGCAGTTCTTC. Protein product: CASSFGRYNEQFF.

The chain links TRBV9 to TRBJ2-2; D is possibly TRBD2 (5 bases). V lost 0 bases and J 0 bases, leaving 9 bases between the germline ends. CDR3 length equals 16 residues. Per the germline V gene, CDR1 is SGDLS and CDR2 is YYNGEE. CDR3 amino acids: CASSVGWRTNTGELFF. The CDR3 coding sequence is TGTGCCAGCAGCGTAGGTTGGAGGACGAACACCGGGGAGCTGTTTTTT.

This clone came up a few times. The CDR3 loop is CAISVSRDRASYEQYF. CDR3 DNA sequence: TGTGCCATCAGTGTTTCTCGGGACAGGGCCTCCTACGAGCAGTACTTC. The rearrangement joins TRBV10-3 to TRBJ2-7, with TRBD1 matching 9 bases. The V gene end was trimmed by 4 bases and the J gene end by 0 bases; junction bases not matched to a gene: 7. This CDR3 region has 16 residues. From germline, CDR1 is ENHRY and CDR2 SYGVKD.

CDR3 protein: CASSEIWGTSGNEQFF. DNA for the CDR3: TGTGCCAGCAGTGAAATATGGGGGACTAGCGGGAATGAGCAGTTCTTC. The chain is built from TRBV2 and TRBJ2-1; TRBD2 agrees at 12 bases. V gave up 2 bases and J gave up 7 bases; unmatched junction bases: 6. CDR3 size: 16 residues. CDR1 is SNHLY and CDR2 is FYNNEI in the germline V gene. The entire variable domain, with the rest obtained from reference TRBV2 and TRBJ2-1, is as follows: EPEVTQTPSHQVTQMGQEVILRCVPISNHLYFYWYRQILGQKVEFLVSFYNNEISEKSEIFDDQFSVERPDGSNFTLKIRSTKLEDSAMYFCASSEIWGTSGNEQFFGPGTRLTVL.

This clone was found a few times. The rearrangement uses TRBV29-1 and TRBJ1-1, with D maybe TRBD1 (5 bases). The CDR3 is 11 amino acids. CDR1 and CDR2 (germline): SQVTM, ANQGSEA. V was trimmed by 4 bases and J by 6 bases, leaving 9 bases between them. The CDR3 DNA reads as TGCAGCGTTGGGTCAGGGCCTGAAGCTTTCTTT. Translation: CSVGSGPEAFF.